This T cell receptor (beta chain) was identified during a study of vaccination and CD4 T cells after COVID-19. With the Oncomine TCR Beta short-read assay, DNA from cultured CD4+ T cells was sequenced. Each CDR3 protein is one row after TCRdb ran MiXCR on the PCR reads. The repertoire holds tens of thousands of distinct CDR3 sequences, with 42% as singletons. This clonotype was observed a few times. Antigen unknown. Sample time point: late sampling 161 to 241 days after vaccination in a few convalescent patients. Treatment indicated: roughly 10-day PBMC culture with coronavirus spike peptide pools or control peptides (ViraFEST assay). Germline assignment: CDR1 SGHTA and CDR2 FQGNSA. The CDR3 length is 12 residues. V was pared by 3 bases and J by 12 bases, with 6 bases of the junction left unmatched.

This specimen was CD4+ T cells from blood, cultured in vitro, taken about 7 months after SARS-CoV-2 vaccination. The sequence came from a human donor who had recovered from COVID-19. The genes are TRBV7-2 and TRBJ1-1; 8 nucleotides line up with TRBD1. This chain's CDR3 is CASSLQGAETFF. DNA for the CDR3: TGTGCCAGCAGCTTGCAGGGGGCGGAGACTTTCTTT.